These 10 T cell receptor beta chains originate from one sample sequenced in a study of blood T cell repertoires in COVID-19. The repertoire was sequenced with immunoSEQ multiplex PCR; TCRdb's copy has only in-frame clones and lacks some. The sample includes nearly 40,000 clones, more than 75% of them seen just once. Sequencing was performed on peripheral blood. These receptor sequences come from a middle-aged man with active or convalescent COVID-19.

The V gene is TRBV6-1, the J gene TRBJ1-2; D gene unclear. CDR1 MNHNS and CDR2 SASEGT come from the germline V gene. The germline V and J ends were trimmed by 1 base and 12 bases, with 12 bases remaining between them. This CDR3 has 12 amino acids. The CDR3 region has the DNA TGTGCCAGCAGTGAAGTGCCTCCGGTACACACCTTC. Translation: CASSEVPPVHTF.

This sequence joins TRBV7-9 and TRBJ1-6, with D possibly being TRBD1 (6 bases). Germline V gives CDR1 SEHNR, CDR2 FQNEAQ (reference sequence). The CDR3 is 16 amino acids. V shed 5 bases and J shed 7 bases, with 18 bases lying between them. The CDR3 nucleotides are TGTGCCAGCAGCGGGGGGGGAGGACAGTTCAATTCACCCCTCCACTTT. It translates to CASSGGGGQFNSPLHF.

In this sample, this clone turned up once. This chain links TRBV29-1 with TRBJ1-1; D unclear. Germline V gene data show CDR1 as SQVTM and CDR2 as ANQGSEA. V was pared by 2 bases and J by 6 bases, with 19 bases between. This CDR3 is 15 amino acids long. The CDR3 coding sequence is TGCAGCGTTGAATTAGTACCGGGAGGTATATCTGAAGCTTTCTTT. This translates into CSVELVPGGISEAFF. Full variable domain (outside the CDR3, taken from reference TRBV29-1 and TRBJ1-1): SAVISQKPSRDICQRGTSLTIQCQVDSQVTMMFWYRQQPGQSLTLIATANQGSEATYESGFVIDKFPISRPNLTFSTLTVSNMSPEDSSIYLCSVELVPGGISEAFFGQGTRLTVV.

V usage is TRBV27 and J usage is TRBJ1-5, with a possible D match to TRBD1 (6 bases). In germline, CDR1 is MNHEY, CDR2 SMNVEV (reference sequence). The CDR3 runs to 14 residues. Between the trimmed V and J ends, which lost 4 bases and 6 bases, there was a span of 13 bases. CDR3 bases: TGTGCCAGCAGTTCCGAAGGGGGTCGTCAGCCCCAGCATTTT. This sequence encodes CASSSEGGRQPQHF.

This chain connects TRBV5-1 to TRBJ1-5, with D possibly being TRBD1 (5 bases). The CDR3 covers 15 residues. V lost 0 bases and J lost 7, with 14 bases in between. Germline CDR1 is SGHRS and CDR2 is YFSETQ. This chain's CDR3 is CASSLAWGGEQPQHF. DNA of the CDR3: TGCGCCAGCAGCTTGGCGTGGGGAGGGGAACAGCCCCAGCATTTT.

This clone was counted a single time. V and J are TRBV7-7 and TRBJ2-5, with D hard to call. CDR3 size: 15 residues. Deletions cut 5 bases from V and 1 base from J, with 14 bases between. Per germline, CDR1 SSHAT and CDR2 FNYEAQ (reference sequence). DNA for the CDR3: TGTGCCAGCAGCCCCGTCGGTATTTCCCAAGAGACCCAGTACTTC. Protein product: CASSPVGISQETQYF.

The chain uses TRBV7-9 and TRBJ2-2; 8 bases agree with TRBD2. There are 15 residues in the CDR3. The ends lost 2 bases at V and 5 bases at J; junction bases unmatched: 4. Germline CDR1 and CDR2: SEHNR and FQNEAQ (reference sequence). The CDR3 DNA reads as TGTGCCAGCAGCTTATCTAGCGGGCGGACCGGGGAGCTGTTTTTT. It codes for CASSLSSGRTGELFF.

The chain joins TRBV12-3 or TRBV12-4 to TRBJ1-2, with a weak D call TRBD1 (6 bases). V lost 3 bases, J lost 4 bases, and 9 bases lay in between. The CDR3 has 13 amino acids. The CDR3 sequence: CASSFSRGYGYTF. The CDR3 DNA reads as TGTGCCAGCAGTTTCTCCAGGGGCTATGGCTACACCTTC.

This rearrangement joins TRBV11-2 to TRBJ1-1, with TRBD1 identical over 7 bases. Germline V gene lookup returns CDR1 SGHAT and CDR2 FQNNGV. The ends lost 8 bases at V and 4 bases at J; junction bases unmatched: 7. The CDR3 runs to 13 residues. Here the CDR3 reads CASVEGALTEAFF. CDR3 coding DNA: TGTGCCAGCGTGGAGGGGGCGCTCACTGAAGCTTTCTTT.

There are a few counts of this clone. J is TRBJ1-1 and V is TRBV29-1, with unresolved D. Trimming removed 1 base at V and 1 base at J, with 10 bases between. CDR3 length: 14 amino acids. The germline gives CDR1 SQVTM, CDR2 ANQGSEA. CDR3 nucleotides: TGCAGCGTTGAAGGGGCTACCCCGAACACTGAAGCTTTCTTT. This gives the protein CSVEGATPNTEAFF.